The next 22 T cell receptor beta chains were all read from a single sample in a study of blood T cell repertoires in COVID-19. Profiled with immunoSEQ multiplex PCR; TCRdb holds only in-frame clones, not every one. Of fewer than 120,000 clones in the sample, 82% are singletons; the top ten hold about 15%. The sample was peripheral blood. Source of these receptors: a woman in her sixties or seventies with acute or convalescent COVID-19.

This sequence joins TRBV6-5 and TRBJ2-2; D is uncertain. Germline CDR1 reads MNHEY; CDR2 reads SVGAGI. CDR3 length equals 12 residues. V was clipped by 7 bases and J by 5 bases, with 8 bases between them. CDR3 nucleotide sequence: TGTGCCAGCATTTTAGAGACCGGGGAGCTGTTTTTT. Protein: CASILETGELFF.

The V and J genes are TRBV28 and TRBJ2-5, with 10 bases fitting TRBD1. This CDR3 contains 14 residues. Germline CDR1 reads MDHEN; CDR2 reads SYDVKM. The junction had 12 bases not matched to a gene; V was cut back by 8 bases and J by 9 bases. CDR3 nucleotide sequence: TGTGCCAGCTGGGATGACAGGGGGCTACGTCCCCAGTACTTC. Its protein is CASWDDRGLRPQYF.

The rearrangement links TRBV3-1 (or the pseudogene TRBV3-2) to TRBJ2-5, with TRBD2 identical over 8 bases. The junction had 9 bases not matched to a gene; V was cut back by 10 bases and J by 5 bases. The V gene's germline CDR1 is LGHDT and CDR2 YNNKEL (reference sequence). This CDR3 spans 13 amino acids. The DNA for the CDR3 is TGTGCCACCCAACTAGCGGTGGGTGAGACCCAGTACTTC. Translated: CATQLAVGETQYF.

The chain couples TRBV7-2 to TRBJ1-5; the D gene is possibly TRBD1 (5 bases). CDR1 and CDR2 (germline): SGHTA, FQGNSA. V shed 5 bases and J shed 7 bases, with 18 bases lying between them. The CDR3 has 15 residues. The CDR3 sequence: CASSQGVGLYQPQHF. CDR3 DNA sequence: TGTGCCAGCAGCCAAGGGGTGGGGTTGTACCAGCCCCAGCATTTT.

The rearrangement joins TRBV28 to TRBJ2-1, with D unclear. V lost 5 bases and J lost 12, with 14 bases in between. The CDR3 consists of 12 residues. Germline lookup yields CDR1 MDHEN and CDR2 SYDVKM. As DNA, the CDR3 is TGTGCCAGCAGTACCTCAGAGGCGGTGCAGTTCTTC. Protein sequence: CASSTSEAVQFF.

This chain uses TRBV27 with TRBJ1-1, with 8 bases identical to TRBD1. The V segment lost 7 bases and the J segment 0 bases; nucleotides outside the gene matches: 13. Germline values: CDR1 MNHEY, CDR2 SMNVEV (reference sequence). The CDR3 runs 17 residues. CDR3 region: CASNPPSGGTMNTEAFF. The CDR3 region has the DNA TGTGCCAGCAACCCTCCCTCAGGGGGCACCATGAACACTGAAGCTTTCTTT.

This chain links TRBV6-5 with TRBJ2-2, with D perhaps matching TRBD1 (6 bases). This CDR3 contains 14 residues. Trimming pared 10 bases from V and 5 bases from J, leaving 17 bases between. The germline V gene encodes CDR1 MNHEY and CDR2 SVGAGI. The CDR3 loop is CATGQSRRTGELFF. The CDR3 DNA follows: TGTGCCACAGGACAGAGTCGGAGGACCGGGGAGCTGTTTTTT.

V gene TRBV4-3 combines with J gene TRBJ2-1; D is uncertain. This CDR3 is built from 16 residues. The germline gives CDR1 LGHNA, CDR2 YSLEER. Trimming shortened V by 0 bases and J by 0 bases, and 9 bases separated the two germline ends. The CDR3 protein is CASSQDRISSYNEQFF. The CDR3 DNA is TGCGCCAGCAGCCAAGACAGGATCAGCTCCTACAATGAGCAGTTCTTC.

The rearrangement joins TRBV5-4 to TRBJ2-1; 9 bases align to TRBD2. Trimming at V came to 3 bases and at J to 4 bases, leaving 17 bases not matched to a gene. The CDR3 is 19 residues long. The germline V gene has CDR1 SGHNT and CDR2 YYREEE (reference sequence). The CDR3 bases are TGTGCCAGCAGCTCGAACCAATACTTAGCGGGGGTGGAGTACAATGAGCAGTTCTTC. This encodes CASSSNQYLAGVEYNEQFF. Using reference TRBV5-4 and TRBJ2-1 for the parts outside the CDR3, the full variable domain is ETGVTQSPTHLIKTRGQQVTLRCSSQSGHNTVSWYQQALGQGPQFIFQYYREEENGRGNFPPRFSGLQFPNYSSELNVNALELDDSALYLCASSSNQYLAGVEYNEQFFGPGTRLTVL.

V gene TRBV12-5 combines with J gene TRBJ1-1, with a tentative D call TRBD1 (5 bases). Trimming left V 4 bases short and J 1 base short, with 13 bases between. Germline CDR1 and CDR2: LGHNT and FRNRAP. The CDR3 length is 15 residues. The CDR3 sequence is CASGSIRTTNTEAFF. Written as DNA, the CDR3 is TGTGCTAGTGGTTCGATCAGGACAACGAACACTGAAGCTTTCTTT.

The rearrangement joins TRBV5-8 to TRBJ2-4, with TRBD1 matching 8 bases. Germline V CDR1 and CDR2: SGHTS, YDEGEE. The trim removed 4 bases at V and 6 bases at J, leaving 12 bases unmatched. There are 16 residues in the CDR3. In nucleotides, the CDR3 is TGTGCCAGCAGCCGAACCATGATGGGGACAGGAAACATTCAGTACTTC. It yields the protein CASSRTMMGTGNIQYF.

The chain recombines TRBV7-9 with TRBJ1-1; D is possibly TRBD1 (6 bases). This CDR3 comprises 15 residues. V lost 5 bases to trimming and J lost 3 bases, with 16 bases between them. Germline V gene data show CDR1 as SEHNR and CDR2 as FQNEAQ (reference sequence). This chain's CDR3 is CASSPQTGLHTEAFF. DNA of the CDR3: TGTGCCAGCAGCCCTCAGACAGGTCTTCACACTGAAGCTTTCTTT.

V is TRBV18 and J is TRBJ1-6; D is unresolved. Germline V gene lookup returns CDR1 KGHSH and CDR2 LQKENI. The CDR3 runs 17 residues. Trimming left V 3 bases short and J 2 bases short, with 14 bases between. The DNA of the CDR3 is TGTGCCAGCTCACCGTCCGGGGTGAGGACCTATAATTCACCCCTCCACTTT. Protein product: CASSPSGVRTYNSPLHF.

This clone was seen only a few times. The rearrangement joins TRBV9 to TRBJ1-1; the D is unclear. The germline V gene encodes CDR1 SGDLS and CDR2 YYNGEE. Trimming removed 0 bases from V and 6 bases from J, with 18 bases in between. CDR3 length equals 16 residues. CDR3 DNA sequence: TGTGCCAGCAGCGTAGAAGTGTCCGGAGCCGGCGCTGAAGCTTTCTTT. Translation: CASSVEVSGAGAEAFF.

This clone appeared once. The rearrangement joins TRBV3-1 (or the pseudogene TRBV3-2) to TRBJ2-7; no definite D call. Germline V gene lookup returns CDR1 LGHDT and CDR2 YNNKEL (reference sequence). This CDR3 has 13 residues. Trimming left V 1 base short and J 9 bases short, with 13 bases between. For the CDR3, the DNA is TGTGCCAGCAGCCAAGTGCTCGACTCGAGGCAGTACTTC. It is translated as CASSQVLDSRQYF.

The CDR3 here is CAWSVRGRTKGEQYF. In DNA, the CDR3 is TGTGCCTGGAGTGTACGCGGCAGAACGAAAGGAGAGCAGTACTTC. The rearrangement links TRBV30 to TRBJ2-7; D is ambiguous. Trimming shortened V by 0 bases and J by 7 bases, and 19 bases separated the two germline ends. CDR1 and CDR2 (germline): GTSNPN, SVGIG (reference sequence). This CDR3 is 15 amino acids long.

This clone was counted only a few times. The chain is built from TRBV4-3 and TRBJ1-1; D possibly corresponds to TRBD1 (5 bases). CDR3 length: 17 amino acids. Germline V gives CDR1 LGHNA, CDR2 YSLEER. V was shortened by 1 base and J by 5 bases, with 20 bases between the two germline ends. CDR3 nucleotides: TGCGCCAGCAGCCAAGGGCGGCAGGGATCGATTAATACTGAAGCTTTCTTT. Protein product: CASSQGRQGSINTEAFF.

V and J are TRBV18 and TRBJ1-2, with TRBD1 matching 12 bases. V gave up 2 bases and J gave up 7 bases; unmatched junction bases: 5. CDR1 KGHSH and CDR2 LQKENI come from the germline V gene. The CDR3 has 15 residues. CDR3 amino acids: CASSPGGQGASGYTF. In nucleotides, the CDR3 is TGTGCCAGCTCACCAGGGGGACAGGGGGCCAGTGGCTACACCTTC.

The J gene is TRBJ1-1, the V gene TRBV19; D gene uncertain. Trimming left V 6 bases short and J 5 bases short, with 7 bases between. Germline CDR1 and CDR2: LNHDA and SQIVND (reference sequence). The CDR3 is made up of 11 amino acids. CDR3 nucleotides: TGTGCCAGTAGGGAGGGTACTGAAGCTTTCTTT. This gives the protein CASREGTEAFF.

The chain employs TRBV29-1 and TRBJ1-1, with 7 bases that match TRBD1. V was clipped by 6 bases and J by 3 bases; unmatched bases: 10. This CDR3 is 14 amino acids long. The germline V gene encodes CDR1 SQVTM and CDR2 ANQGSEA. The CDR3 region is CSVGDRDRYTEAFF. In nucleotides, the CDR3 is TGCAGCGTGGGGGATAGGGACAGATACACTGAAGCTTTCTTT.

This sequence joins TRBV9 and TRBJ1-6, with TRBD1 as a possible D gene (6 bases). In germline, CDR1 is SGDLS, CDR2 YYNGEE. Trimming took 4 bases from V and 7 from J, leaving 12 bases between them. The CDR3 is 14 residues long. The CDR3 nucleotides read TGTGCCAGCAGCAACGGACAGCCGAATTCACCCCTCCACTTT. The encoded protein is CASSNGQPNSPLHF.

The chain recombines TRBV7-2 with TRBJ1-6; D call uncertain. Germline assignment: CDR1 SGHTA and CDR2 FQGNSA. The CDR3 consists of 16 residues. With 1 base removed from V and 10 bases from J, the gap between germline ends came to 17 bases. The DNA for the CDR3 is TGTGCCAGCAGCTTAGACTGGCAGAGGTTGAGGTCACCCCTCCACTTT. It codes for CASSLDWQRLRSPLHF.